A selection of T cell receptor beta chains follows, all from one sample in a study of beta chain features in type 1 diabetes. The method was immunoSEQ multiplex PCR; TCRdb's version includes in-frame clones alone and lacks a portion of them. The data show 200,000 to 250,000 clones, around 9.6% seen once. The sample consisted of naive CD4+ T cells from blood. The receptors were sampled from a woman between 18 and 30 years old in good health. Each CDR3 is given with its conserved first and last residue. The D gene is left open where the match is weak. Expanded clones are given a class, and other clones once, few, many or no size at all.

clone size | J gene | V gene | D gene | CDR3 protein | CDR3 DNA
few | TRBJ2-7 | TRBV2 | . | CASSDVSRALSYEQYF | TGTGCCAGCAGTGATGTGAGTCGAGCTCTCTCCTACGAGCAGTACTTC
few | TRBJ1-3 | TRBV7-9 | . | CASSLWRGQLSGNTIYF | TGTGCCAGCAGCTTATGGCGCGGACAGCTCTCTGGAAACACCATATATTTT
. | TRBJ2-3 | TRBV5-1 | . | CASSSYRAPTDTQYF | TGCGCCAGCAGCTCGTACAGGGCCCCCACAGATACGCAGTATTTT
few | TRBJ1-1 | TRBV27 | . | CASSLENTRNTEAFF | TGTGCCAGCAGTTTGGAGAATACACGGAACACTGAAGCTTTCTTT
. | TRBJ1-3 | TRBV14 | . | CASAAGSPWQEDTIYF | TGTGCCAGCGCCGCAGGTTCGCCCTGGCAAGAAGACACCATATATTTT
. | TRBJ2-1 | TRBV2 | . | CASSAGIYNEQFF | TGTGCCAGCAGTGCGGGAATTTACAATGAGCAGTTCTTC
few | TRBJ2-5 | TRBV6-1 | TRBD2 | CASLRVAGRQETQYF | TGTGCCAGCCTAAGGGTAGCGGGACGCCAAGAGACCCAGTACTTC
. | TRBJ2-7 | TRBV7-2 | . | CASSLGSRLVLDEQYF | TGTGCCAGCAGCTTAGGGTCGAGACTAGTACTCGACGAGCAGTACTTC
. | TRBJ1-1 | TRBV2 | . | CASSGPTANTEAFF | TGTGCCAGCAGTGGCCCCACAGCGAACACTGAAGCTTTCTTT
. | TRBJ2-1 | TRBV6-6 | TRBD1 | CASSQTGLSYNEQFF | TGTGCCAGCAGCCAGACAGGGCTTTCCTACAATGAGCAGTTCTTC
few | TRBJ2-2 | TRBV28 | TRBD2 | CASSLLRSLRGGPGELFF | TGTGCCAGCAGTTTACTTAGGTCGCTGCGGGGGGGCCCCGGGGAGCTGTTTTTT
. | TRBJ2-3 | TRBV5-1 | . | CASSLGGDDTQYF | TGCGCCAGCAGCTTGGGGGGCGACGATACGCAGTATTTT
few | TRBJ2-3 | TRBV30 | . | CAWSRGPLTDTQYF | TGTGCCTGGAGCCGGGGTCCCCTCACAGATACGCAGTATTTT
. | TRBJ2-7 | TRBV15 | . | CATSRDRQGRGYEQYF | TGTGCCACCAGCAGAGATCGGCAGGGAAGGGGCTACGAGCAGTACTTC
many | TRBJ2-6 | TRBV29-1 | . | CSVEAGVGANVLTF | TGCAGCGTTGAGGCGGGTGTGGGGGCCAACGTCCTGACTTTC
. | TRBJ1-1 | TRBV2 | . | CASTDRGQNTEAFF | TGTGCCAGCACCGATCGTGGACAGAACACTGAAGCTTTCTTT
. | TRBJ2-5 | TRBV19 | TRBD1 | CASSIRGSQETQYF | TGTGCCAGTAGTATCAGGGGGTCCCAAGAGACCCAGTACTTC
many | TRBJ2-1 | TRBV19 | TRBD1 | CASSIPGQGSNEQFF | TGTGCCAGTAGTATTCCGGGACAGGGATCCAATGAGCAGTTCTTC
few | TRBJ2-1 | TRBV6-5 | . | CASSQRGGLRWQFF | TGTGCCAGCAGCCAAAGGGGGGGCCTCAGGTGGCAGTTCTTC
few | TRBJ1-3 | TRBV29-1 | . | CSARTSSSGNTIYF | TGCAGCGCTCGGACATCAAGCTCTGGAAACACCATATATTTT
. | TRBJ1-2 | TRBV28 | . | CASSPTDSVSRGYTF | TGTGCCAGCAGTCCCACGGACAGCGTATCACGAGGCTACACCTTC
. | TRBJ1-1 | TRBV5-1 | . | CASSLGGAPNTEAFF | TGCGCCAGCAGCTTGGGTGGGGCACCGAACACTGAAGCTTTCTTT
few | TRBJ2-7 | TRBV28 | . | CASSDSVHEQYF | TGTGCCAGCAGCGACTCGGTCCACGAGCAGTACTTC
few | TRBJ2-3 | TRBV5-4 | . | CASSLDGFSGSTDTQYF | TGTGCCAGCAGCTTGGATGGTTTCTCCGGGAGCACAGATACGCAGTATTTT
. | TRBJ1-1 | TRBV25-1 | TRBD1 | CASSESPRTGGIFF | TGTGCCAGCAGTGAATCCCCTCGGACAGGGGGCATTTTCTTT
. | TRBJ2-5 | TRBV10-3 | . | CAISEPRQGGGPQYF | TGTGCCATCAGTGAACCCCGACAGGGCGGGGGGCCCCAGTACTTC
. | TRBJ2-1 | TRBV30 | . | CAWSVPLIKVQSSYNEQFF | TGTGCCTGGAGTGTACCCTTAATAAAGGTACAGAGCTCCTACAATGAGCAGTTCTTC
few | TRBJ1-2 | TRBV7-2 | TRBD1 | CASSLAGQGSYGYTF | TGTGCCAGCAGCTTAGCGGGACAGGGGTCCTATGGCTACACCTTC
. | TRBJ2-7 | TRBV28 | TRBD1 | CASSVQGSTSYEQYF | TGTGCCAGCAGTGTACAGGGGTCTACGTCCTACGAGCAGTACTTC
. | TRBJ1-2 | TRBV30 | TRBD1 | CAWSGGQGAGGYTF | TGTGCCTGGAGTGGGGGGCAGGGGGCTGGTGGCTACACCTTC
. | TRBJ1-1 | TRBV7-9 | . | CASSFGRMNTEAFF | TGTGCCAGCAGCTTCGGCAGGATGAACACTGAAGCTTTCTTT
few | TRBJ1-5 | TRBV30 | . | CAWSFNRGRDSNQPQHF | TGTGCCTGGAGTTTCAACCGTGGACGGGATAGCAATCAGCCCCAGCATTTT
. | TRBJ2-7 | TRBV5-1 | . | CASSLWRTDSYEQYF | TGCGCCAGCAGCTTATGGAGGACCGACTCCTACGAGCAGTACTTC
few | TRBJ1-1 | TRBV5-1 | TRBD1 | CASSLGPTGGYTEAFF | TGCGCCAGCAGCTTGGGGCCAACAGGGGGATACACTGAAGCTTTCTTT
few | TRBJ2-3 | TRBV2 | . | CASSGQGTDTQYF | TGTGCCAGCAGTGGTCAGGGCACAGATACGCAGTATTTT
few | TRBJ1-5 | TRBV5-4 | . | CASRPPLQRGNQPQHF | TGTGCCAGCAGACCCCCCCTACAGCGGGGCAATCAGCCCCAGCATTTT
few | TRBJ2-7 | TRBV5-4 | TRBD1 | CATGTGPFGEQYF | TGTGCCACAGGGACAGGACCCTTCGGCGAGCAGTACTTC
. | TRBJ2-5 | TRBV25-1 | . | CASSDLRGGETQYF | TGTGCCAGCAGTGATCTCAGGGGCGGGGAGACCCAGTACTTC
. | TRBJ2-5 | TRBV28 | . | CASSFAAPETQYF | TGTGCCAGCAGTTTCGCGGCCCCAGAGACCCAGTACTTC
few | TRBJ1-5 | TRBV5-6 | TRBD1 | CASSLSFRTGGVMNQPQHF | TGTGCCAGCAGCCTTTCCTTCCGCACAGGGGGGGTGATGAATCAGCCCCAGCATTTT
. | TRBJ1-5 | TRBV7-2 | . | CASSSGVSNQPQHF | TGTGCCAGCAGCTCAGGGGTTAGCAATCAGCCCCAGCATTTT
. | TRBJ2-3 | TRBV9 | . | CASSAARGTTDTQYF | TGTGCCAGCAGCGCAGCCCGCGGAACCACAGATACGCAGTATTTT
many | TRBJ1-6 | TRBV14 | TRBD1 | CASSHRQGSLHF | TGTGCCAGCAGCCATCGACAGGGGTCCCTCCACTTT
few | TRBJ2-1 | TRBV11-1 | . | CASSLVAGNEQFF | TGTGCCAGCAGCTTAGTTGCGGGCAATGAGCAGTTCTTC
. | TRBJ1-2 | TRBV28 | . | CASSSGWWNGYTF | TGTGCCAGCAGTTCAGGGTGGTGGAATGGCTACACCTTC
. | TRBJ1-2 | TRBV15 | . | CATSRDTGRIGGIAYGYTF | TGTGCCACCAGCAGAGATACAGGACGTATCGGAGGGATCGCATATGGCTACACCTTC
. | TRBJ1-1 | TRBV7-3 | . | CASSFTPDTEAFF | TGTGCCAGCAGCTTTACACCAGACACTGAAGCTTTCTTT
few | TRBJ2-5 | TRBV4-1 | TRBD1 | CASSRTGTGQETQYF | TGCGCCAGCAGCCGGACCGGGACAGGGCAAGAGACCCAGTACTTC
many | TRBJ2-3 | TRBV9 | . | CASSIQGGGTDTQYF | TGTGCCAGCAGCATACAGGGCGGTGGCACAGATACGCAGTATTTT
. | TRBJ1-2 | TRBV30 | TRBD1 | CAFEWGDRANYGYTF | TGTGCCTTTGAATGGGGTGACAGGGCTAACTATGGCTACACCTTC
. | TRBJ1-1 | TRBV7-8 | . | CASRGVLNTEAFF | TGTGCCAGCCGGGGGGTGCTGAACACTGAAGCTTTCTTT